The 9 T cell receptor beta chains below all came from one sample that was sequenced in a study of T cells after yellow fever vaccination. TCRdb fed the 5' RACE reads into MiXCR, producing one record per CDR3 protein. There are roughly 250,000 distinct CDR3 sequences in the sample; approximately 12% occur only once, and roughly 0.5% lies in the top ten. The sample consisted of CD4+ T cells sorted from PBMCs, taken 45 days after the yellow fever booster vaccination. Every receptor here comes from a man aged 25 to 45 who received the YFV17D yellow fever vaccine.

The chain recombines TRBV12-3 or TRBV12-4 with TRBJ2-3; 9 nucleotides match TRBD2. V shed 1 base, J shed 2 bases, and the junction held 10 bases outside the gene matches. This CDR3 has 18 residues. Here the CDR3 reads CASSLGSSGRRDTDTQYF. The CDR3 nucleotides read TGTGCCAGCAGTTTAGGGTCCAGCGGGAGGCGCGACACAGATACGCAGTATTTT.

This rearrangement joins TRBV6-5 to TRBJ2-5; D is perhaps TRBD1 or TRBD2 (6 bases each). The CDR3 is made up of 16 amino acids. CDR1 and CDR2 (germline): MNHEY, SVGAGI. Trimming removed 2 bases from V and 5 bases from J, with 18 bases in between. This CDR3 is CASSYPGGGGGETQYF. The CDR3 coding sequence is TGTGCCAGCAGTTACCCAGGCGGAGGGGGAGGTGAGACCCAGTACTTC.

The chain combines TRBV15 with TRBJ1-2; D unclear. V was trimmed by 3 bases and J by 8 bases, leaving 10 bases between them. Germline V gene sequence: CDR1 LNHNV, CDR2 YYDKDF (reference sequence). The CDR3 sequence is 12 residues long. The CDR3 region is CATSRPGMGYTF. In DNA, the CDR3 is TGTGCCACCAGCAGGCCCGGTATGGGCTACACCTTC.

The chain employs TRBV12-3 or TRBV12-4 and TRBJ2-7, with 8 bases aligning to TRBD2. This CDR3 spans 14 amino acids. With 4 bases clipped from V and 6 bases from J, the junction kept 8 bases outside the gene matches. CDR3 bases: TGTGCCAGCAGTTCCGGGACTAGTTCGTCCGAGCAGTACTTC. It codes for CASSSGTSSSEQYF.

The genes are TRBV7-2 and TRBJ1-6; TRBD1 aligns across 10 bases. In germline, CDR1 is SGHTA, CDR2 FQGNSA. V was pared by 4 bases and J by 10 bases, with 4 bases of the junction left unmatched. The CDR3 has 14 residues. The CDR3 DNA follows: TGTGCCAGCAGCTCCCGGGACAGGGGCTCACCCCTCCACTTT. This sequence encodes CASSSRDRGSPLHF.

This clonotype is a singleton in its sample. This chain links TRBV20-1 with TRBJ2-5, with TRBD1 identical over 9 bases. The CDR3 is 16 amino acids. Germline V gene lookup returns CDR1 DFQATT and CDR2 SNEGSKA (reference sequence). The CDR3 DNA sequence: TGCAGCTTCTGGGGCCGGGACAGGGCCCCCCAAGAGACCCAGTACTTC. Its protein is CSFWGRDRAPQETQYF.

This clonotype has a handful of counts. CDR3 in DNA: TGTGCCAGCAGCTTAAGGAACCTAGCGGGACTCCGGGTGTATTTT. Its protein is CASSLRNLAGLRVYF. V is TRBV7-3 and J is TRBJ2-3; 9 bases agree with TRBD2. The germline gives CDR1 SGHTA, CDR2 FQGTGA. With 1 base clipped from V and 14 bases from J, the junction kept 13 bases outside the gene matches. CDR3 length: 15 amino acids.

This clonotype was counted a few times. The chain uses TRBV6-5 and TRBJ1-3; unclear D gene. Germline loops: CDR1 MNHEY, CDR2 SVGAGI. The CDR3 is made up of 11 amino acids. Trimming cost V 8 bases and J 4 bases, with 6 bases left between them. The chain's CDR3 is CASQRGNTIYF. The CDR3 DNA sequence: TGTGCCAGCCAGCGGGGAAACACCATATATTTT.

This chain links TRBV7-2 with TRBJ2-2, with a possible D match to TRBD2 (5 bases). CDR1 SGHTA and CDR2 FQGNSA come from the germline V gene. Trimming removed 0 bases at V and 1 base at J, with 6 bases between. The CDR3 has 15 residues. The CDR3: CASSLAGRNTGELFF. The CDR3 DNA is TGTGCCAGCAGCTTAGCTGGGAGGAACACCGGGGAGCTGTTTTTT.